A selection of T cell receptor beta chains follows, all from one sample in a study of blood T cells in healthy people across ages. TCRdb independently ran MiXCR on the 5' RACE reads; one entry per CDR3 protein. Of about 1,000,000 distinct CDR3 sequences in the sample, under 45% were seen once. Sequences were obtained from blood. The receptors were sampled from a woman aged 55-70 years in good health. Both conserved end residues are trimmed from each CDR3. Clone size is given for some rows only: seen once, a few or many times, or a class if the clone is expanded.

CDR3aa: RARPLGQGTLSSYEQY
len: 16
v_gene: TRBV20-1
abundance: NA
j_gene: TRBJ2-7

CDR3aa: ASSTWTSGGYEQY
len: 13
v_gene: TRBV27
abundance: few
j_gene: TRBJ2-7

CDR3aa: ASSYRPIRADTQY
len: 13
v_gene: TRBV6-2/TRBV6-3
abundance: few
j_gene: TRBJ2-3

CDR3aa: ASSVVSSSYNEQF
len: 13
v_gene: TRBV9
abundance: NA
j_gene: TRBJ2-1

CDR3aa: ASSVGSAGTYEQY
len: 13
v_gene: TRBV9
abundance: NA
j_gene: TRBJ2-7

CDR3aa: SARLIPGPQDTEAF
len: 14
v_gene: TRBV20-1
abundance: NA
j_gene: TRBJ1-1

CDR3aa: ASSRVGGETQY
len: 11
v_gene: TRBV12-3/TRBV12-4
abundance: few
j_gene: TRBJ2-5

CDR3aa: SVETGIDEQY
len: 10
v_gene: TRBV29-1
abundance: NA
j_gene: TRBJ2-5

CDR3aa: SARDPSPSGGYNEQF
len: 15
v_gene: TRBV20-1
abundance: once
j_gene: TRBJ2-1

CDR3aa: ASSVEGVSTDTQY
len: 13
v_gene: TRBV9
abundance: few
j_gene: TRBJ2-3

CDR3aa: ASSEGASYT
len: 9
v_gene: TRBV6-1
abundance: NA
j_gene: TRBJ1-2

CDR3aa: ASTQSGAGTDTQY
len: 13
v_gene: TRBV12-3/TRBV12-4
abundance: NA
j_gene: TRBJ2-3

CDR3aa: ASSQGTGGTRTDTQY
len: 15
v_gene: TRBV27
abundance: NA
j_gene: TRBJ2-3

CDR3aa: ASSQRGQGNTGELF
len: 14
v_gene: TRBV4-1
abundance: NA
j_gene: TRBJ2-2

CDR3aa: SASQELSYGYT
len: 11
v_gene: TRBV20-1
abundance: few
j_gene: TRBJ1-2

CDR3aa: ASSSWGADTQY
len: 11
v_gene: TRBV27
abundance: NA
j_gene: TRBJ2-3

CDR3aa: ASSGTLGSGYAYNEQF
len: 16
v_gene: TRBV6-2/TRBV6-3
abundance: NA
j_gene: TRBJ2-1

CDR3aa: ASRTHRGAKNIQY
len: 13
v_gene: TRBV6-5
abundance: NA
j_gene: TRBJ2-4

CDR3aa: ASMTFGGSYEQY
len: 12
v_gene: TRBV5-6
abundance: NA
j_gene: TRBJ2-7

CDR3aa: ASSLDRRVGLF
len: 11
v_gene: TRBV12-3/TRBV12-4
abundance: NA
j_gene: TRBJ1-4

CDR3aa: ASSYEGKGTYGYT
len: 13
v_gene: TRBV6-5
abundance: few
j_gene: TRBJ1-2

CDR3aa: ASRREGLNSPLH
len: 12
v_gene: TRBV21-1
abundance: NA
j_gene: TRBJ1-6

CDR3aa: SVWGQDGYT
len: 9
v_gene: TRBV29-1
abundance: many
j_gene: TRBJ1-2

CDR3aa: SANQESYEQY
len: 10
v_gene: TRBV29-1
abundance: NA
j_gene: TRBJ2-7

CDR3aa: ASSLEAAINEKLF
len: 13
v_gene: TRBV7-2
abundance: NA
j_gene: TRBJ1-4

CDR3aa: ASSYPGHSPLH
len: 11
v_gene: TRBV6-6
abundance: once
j_gene: TRBJ1-6

CDR3aa: SARVNEQF
len: 8
v_gene: TRBV20-1
abundance: NA
j_gene: TRBJ2-1

CDR3aa: SVDRGTSYNEQF
len: 12
v_gene: TRBV29-1
abundance: NA
j_gene: TRBJ2-1

CDR3aa: ASSFSSRSYNEQF
len: 13
v_gene: TRBV5-1
abundance: few
j_gene: TRBJ2-1

CDR3aa: ASSYAQGVEQY
len: 11
v_gene: TRBV6-5
abundance: NA
j_gene: TRBJ2-7

CDR3aa: SVEAGGPGQY
len: 10
v_gene: TRBV29-1
abundance: NA
j_gene: TRBJ2-7

CDR3aa: ASSPIAGAAHNEQF
len: 14
v_gene: TRBV11-2
abundance: few
j_gene: TRBJ2-1

CDR3aa: AISESVASSYEQY
len: 13
v_gene: TRBV10-3
abundance: few
j_gene: TRBJ2-7

CDR3aa: ATSGTESSYNEQY
len: 13
v_gene: TRBV24-1
abundance: NA
j_gene: NA

CDR3aa: ASSQEPQETQY
len: 11
v_gene: TRBV3-1
abundance: NA
j_gene: TRBJ2-5

CDR3aa: ASPPVTGESSETQY
len: 14
v_gene: TRBV4-1
abundance: NA
j_gene: TRBJ2-5

CDR3aa: ASIGTLSLRETQY
len: 13
v_gene: TRBV28
abundance: NA
j_gene: TRBJ2-5

CDR3aa: SPRKAGQETQY
len: 11
v_gene: TRBV20-1
abundance: NA
j_gene: TRBJ2-5

CDR3aa: ASIPRDALFSGANVLT
len: 16
v_gene: TRBV6-1
abundance: many
j_gene: TRBJ2-6

CDR3aa: SATAEVSYEQY
len: 11
v_gene: TRBV20-1
abundance: few
j_gene: TRBJ2-7

CDR3aa: ASRTGTGIGYT
len: 11
v_gene: TRBV6-5
abundance: NA
j_gene: TRBJ1-2

CDR3aa: ASSQKTQGTYNSPLH
len: 15
v_gene: TRBV4-2
abundance: NA
j_gene: TRBJ1-6

CDR3aa: ASSAGRVSYNEQF
len: 13
v_gene: TRBV5-5
abundance: few
j_gene: TRBJ2-1

CDR3aa: ASSPGRAVNYGYT
len: 13
v_gene: TRBV2
abundance: NA
j_gene: TRBJ1-2

CDR3aa: ASLGTGGWTGELF
len: 13
v_gene: TRBV27
abundance: NA
j_gene: TRBJ2-2

CDR3aa: ASSTSTKSGWTQY
len: 13
v_gene: TRBV11-2
abundance: few
j_gene: TRBJ2-5

CDR3aa: AISEPPLDRGVGWETQY
len: 17
v_gene: TRBV10-3
abundance: once
j_gene: TRBJ2-5

CDR3aa: ASSPGFGGQETQY
len: 13
v_gene: TRBV27
abundance: NA
j_gene: TRBJ2-5

CDR3aa: ASSLLAKQF
len: 9
v_gene: TRBV12-3/TRBV12-4
abundance: NA
j_gene: TRBJ2-1